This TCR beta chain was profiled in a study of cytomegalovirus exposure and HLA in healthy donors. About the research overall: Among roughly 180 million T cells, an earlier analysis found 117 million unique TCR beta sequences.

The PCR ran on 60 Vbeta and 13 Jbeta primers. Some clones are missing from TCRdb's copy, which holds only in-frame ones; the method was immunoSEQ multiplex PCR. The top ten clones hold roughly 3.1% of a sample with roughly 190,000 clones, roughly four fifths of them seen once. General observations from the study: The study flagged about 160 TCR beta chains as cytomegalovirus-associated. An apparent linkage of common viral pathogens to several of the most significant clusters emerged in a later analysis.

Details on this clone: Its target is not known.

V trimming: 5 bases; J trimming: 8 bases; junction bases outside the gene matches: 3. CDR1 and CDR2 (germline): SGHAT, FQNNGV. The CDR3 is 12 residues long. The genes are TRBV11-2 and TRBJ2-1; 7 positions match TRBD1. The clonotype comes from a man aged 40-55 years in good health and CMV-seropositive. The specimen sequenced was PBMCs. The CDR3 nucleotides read TGTGCCAGCAGCCACAGGGGTGATGAGCAGTTCTTC. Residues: CASSHRGDEQFF.